The 25 T cell receptor beta chains given below trace back to one sample, sequenced in a study of shared clonotypes between healthy human individuals. Clones were sequenced by immunoSEQ multiplex PCR, and TCRdb holds only the in-frame ones, with some missing. The sample has a few million clones; about 94% are singletons. The specimen sequenced was naive CD4+ T cells sorted from blood. Subset: CD45RA+ positively selected. The origin of the receptors is a man younger than 35 in good health.

The chain joins TRBV7-2 to TRBJ2-7; D is undetermined. The ends were cut back, 5 bases at V and 5 bases at J, with 7 bases in the middle. The CDR3 runs 11 residues. The V gene's germline CDR1 is SGHTA and CDR2 FQGNSA. The DNA of the CDR3 is TGTGCCAGCAGCCCCCGGGACGAGCAGTACTTC. This sequence encodes CASSPRDEQYF. The full variable domain, completed using reference TRBV7-2 and TRBJ2-7, is GAGVSQSPSNKVTEKGKDVELRCDPISGHTALYWYRQSLGQGLEFLIYFQGNSAPDKSGLPSDRFSAERTGGSVSTLTIQRTQQEDSAVYLCASSPRDEQYFGPGTRLTVT.

The rearrangement joins TRBV11-2 to TRBJ1-1, with D maybe TRBD1 (5 bases). Germline-derived CDR1 and CDR2 are SGHAT and FQNNGV. This CDR3 comprises 12 residues. Trimming took 3 bases from V and 7 from J, leaving 9 bases between them. The CDR3 sequence: CASSFLDSEAFF. The CDR3 region has the DNA TGTGCCAGCAGCTTTCTTGACAGTGAAGCTTTCTTT. Variable domain in full (rest from reference TRBV11-2 and TRBJ1-1): EAGVAQSPRYKIIEKRQSVAFWCNPISGHATLYWYQQILGQGPKLLIQFQNNGVVDDSQLPKDRFSAERLKGVDSTLKIQPAKLEDSAVYLCASSFLDSEAFFGQGTRLTVV.

The chain combines TRBV10-2 with TRBJ2-7, with 7 bases fitting TRBD1. Germline V lookup: CDR1 WSHSY, CDR2 SAAADI. V shed 6 bases, J shed 5 bases, and the junction held 10 bases outside the gene matches. The CDR3 covers 14 residues. CDR3 DNA sequence: TGCGCCAGCAGCTGGACAGGCGCCCACGACGAGCAGTACTTC. The encoded protein is CASSWTGAHDEQYF.

This clone was seen once. Other DNA sequences of this sample code for an identical CDR3. The chain links TRBV6-1 to TRBJ1-5; tentatively, D is TRBD1 (6 bases). This CDR3 spans 13 amino acids. Germline assignment: CDR1 MNHNS and CDR2 SASEGT. Trimming shortened V by 4 bases and J by 6 bases, and 10 bases separated the two germline ends. CDR3 nucleotides: TGTGCCAGCAGTGGAACAGGGTTTCAGCCCCAGCATTTT. This sequence encodes CASSGTGFQPQHF.

The genes are TRBV30 and TRBJ1-5; D is uncertain. The CDR3 spans 13 residues. V lost 2 bases, J lost 6 bases, and 11 bases lay in between. Germline loops: CDR1 GTSNPN, CDR2 SVGIG (reference sequence). CDR3 in amino acids: CAWSRVSGQPQHF. The CDR3 DNA follows: TGTGCCTGGAGTAGGGTCTCGGGTCAGCCCCAGCATTTT.

The chain couples TRBV5-6 to TRBJ1-2, with D perhaps TRBD1 (5 bases). V was pared by 4 bases and J by 4 bases, with 17 bases between. The CDR3 covers 15 residues. The V gene's germline CDR1 is SGHDT and CDR2 YYEEEE. The CDR3, as DNA: TGTGCCAGCAGCGTGGGGTCCGGACATTCCTATGGCTACACCTTC. The encoded protein is CASSVGSGHSYGYTF.

This clone was recorded only once. V gene TRBV5-1 combines with J gene TRBJ1-4, with D possibly matching TRBD1 (6 bases). Trimming removed 4 bases at V and 2 bases at J, with 9 bases between. CDR3 length: 14 residues. CDR1 and CDR2 from the germline V gene are SGHRS and YFSETQ. This CDR3 is CASSEDSTNEKLFF. The CDR3 region has the DNA TGCGCCAGCAGCGAGGACAGTACTAATGAAAAACTGTTTTTT.

CDR3: CASSLVGSGANVLTF. The CDR3 DNA is TGCGCCAGCAGCTTGGTGGGGTCTGGGGCCAACGTCCTGACTTTC. This rearrangement joins TRBV5-1 to TRBJ2-6; D uncertain. Trimming took off 0 bases at V and 1 base at J, with 5 bases between the two ends. The length of the CDR3 is 15 residues. Germline CDR1 SGHRS, CDR2 YFSETQ.

The chain uses TRBV14 and TRBJ2-1, with a possible D match to TRBD2 (5 bases). In germline, CDR1 is SGHDN, CDR2 FVKESK. V gave up 0 bases and J gave up 13 bases, with 16 bases separating them. The CDR3 contains 14 residues. DNA of the CDR3: TGTGCCAGCAGCCAAGACCCATGGACTGGCCAACAGTTCTTC. Protein product: CASSQDPWTGQQFF.

V gene TRBV5-1 combines with J gene TRBJ1-4; 9 bases are a match to TRBD1. Looked up from germline, CDR1 is SGHRS and CDR2 is YFSETQ. After removal of 4 bases from V and 8 bases from J, the junction contained 9 bases not matched to a gene. CDR3 size: 15 residues. This CDR3 is CASSIDGTGHEKLFF. The CDR3 DNA follows: TGCGCCAGCAGCATAGACGGGACAGGGCACGAAAAACTGTTTTTT.

J is TRBJ2-1 and V is TRBV4-1, with D unclear. The CDR3 covers 15 residues. V dropped 0 bases and J dropped 6 bases, with 12 bases sitting between them. CDR1 and CDR2 (germline): MGHRA, YSYEKL. The CDR3 nucleotides read TGCGCCAGCAGCCAAGAAGGTTTTGGGCGCAATGAGCAGTTCTTC. Translated, it gives CASSQEGFGRNEQFF.

V and J are TRBV9 and TRBJ2-7, with D perhaps being TRBD1 or TRBD2 (5 bases each). Trimming stripped 0 bases from V and 0 bases from J, with 10 bases between. Germline loops: CDR1 SGDLS, CDR2 YYNGEE. There are 15 residues in the CDR3. CDR3 protein: CASSVDEGFSYEQYF. The CDR3 bases are TGTGCCAGCAGCGTAGACGAGGGGTTCTCCTACGAGCAGTACTTC.

This clone appeared once. V is TRBV2 and J is TRBJ2-5, with D perhaps matching TRBD1 or TRBD2 (5 bases each). CDR1 and CDR2 (germline): SNHLY, FYNNEI. The CDR3 contains 14 residues. Trimming stripped 7 bases from V and 5 bases from J, with 17 bases between. The CDR3 spells CASKRTGTGETQYF. The CDR3 DNA reads TGTGCCAGCAAAAGGACGGGGACGGGGGAGACCCAGTACTTC.

The chain carries TRBV5-1 and TRBJ2-1, with D perhaps matching TRBD2 (6 bases). This CDR3 comprises 15 residues. In germline, CDR1 is SGHRS, CDR2 YFSETQ. Trimming shortened V by 0 bases and J by 6 bases, and 13 bases separated the two germline ends. CDR3 nucleotides: TGCGCCAGCAGCTTGGAGTGGGGGGAAACCAATGAGCAGTTCTTC. Encoded protein: CASSLEWGETNEQFF.

The rearrangement joins TRBV6-6 to TRBJ1-5; D gene uncertain. The CDR3 runs 15 residues. The ends were cut back, 6 bases at V and 0 bases at J, with 12 bases in the middle. The V gene's germline CDR1 is MNHNY and CDR2 SVGAGI (reference sequence). The CDR3 reads CASRHTGNSNQPQHF. The CDR3 DNA follows: TGTGCCAGCAGGCACACGGGGAATAGCAATCAGCCCCAGCATTTT.

The V call is TRBV11-3, the J call TRBJ2-1, with 11 bases lining up with TRBD2. Trimming took 0 bases from V and 5 from J; bases not matched to a gene: 6. CDR3 length: 17 amino acids. The germline V gene encodes CDR1 SGHNT and CDR2 YENEEA. The CDR3 bases are TGTGCCAGCAGCTTAGACCTTAGCGGGAGGGAAAACAATGAGCAGTTCTTC. Protein product: CASSLDLSGRENNEQFF.

This chain connects TRBV4-1 to TRBJ1-6, with 9 bases matching TRBD1. The CDR3 has 17 residues. In germline, CDR1 is MGHRA, CDR2 YSYEKL. V gave up 2 bases and J gave up 5 bases; unmatched junction bases: 7. The CDR3 here is CASSQPQGQGHNSPLHF. CDR3 coding DNA: TGCGCCAGCAGCCAACCCCAGGGACAGGGACATAATTCACCCCTCCACTTT.

Notes on this clone: At the DNA level, this CDR3 is encoded by other sequences in the same sample as well. The chain links TRBV5-6 to TRBJ2-5, with no clear D. The CDR3 is 13 amino acids. Germline-derived CDR1 and CDR2 are SGHDT and YYEEEE. V was pared by 2 bases and J by 4 bases, with 9 bases between. CDR3 coding DNA: TGTGCCAGCAGCTTAGGACGTCGAGAGACCCAGTACTTC. The encoded protein is CASSLGRRETQYF.

This clone was seen only once. This chain links TRBV6-1 with TRBJ1-6; the match to TRBD1 covers 7 bases. The CDR3 is made up of 15 amino acids. V was clipped by 6 bases and J by 7 bases; unmatched bases: 9. CDR1 MNHNS and CDR2 SASEGT come from the germline V gene. The CDR3 DNA sequence: TGTGCCAGCAGAGACGCGACAGGGCGGAATTCACCCCTCCACTTT. Amino acid sequence: CASRDATGRNSPLHF.

This chain joins TRBV5-1 and TRBJ2-1; D not resolved. CDR1 and CDR2 (germline): SGHRS, YFSETQ. The V end was cut by 0 bases, the J end by 8 bases, with 9 bases between. This CDR3 has 13 amino acids. The CDR3 loop is CASSLAGEYEQFF. CDR3 DNA sequence: TGCGCCAGCAGCTTGGCTGGTGAATATGAGCAGTTCTTC.

The rearrangement links TRBV18 to TRBJ2-7, with 8 bases that match TRBD2. CDR1 and CDR2 from the germline V gene are KGHSH and LQKENI. CDR3 size: 15 residues. V lost 4 bases and J lost 4; bases outside the gene matches: 9. The CDR3 DNA sequence: TGTGCCAGCTCACTTTCAAGCGGGAGTCAATACGAGCAGTACTTC. It encodes CASSLSSGSQYEQYF.

This chain links TRBV5-1 with TRBJ2-2; tentative D call: TRBD1 (6 bases). Germline CDR1 SGHRS, CDR2 YFSETQ. V gave up 6 bases and J gave up 0 bases, with 18 bases separating them. The CDR3 totals 17 residues. CDR3 sequence (DNA): TGCGCCAGCACTCCCCGGACAGACAGAGCGAACACCGGGGAGCTGTTTTTT. It codes for CASTPRTDRANTGELFF.

V and J are TRBV25-1 and TRBJ1-1; D not resolved. In germline, CDR1 is MGHDK, CDR2 SYGVNS. This CDR3 is built from 13 residues. Trimming took 6 bases from V and 5 from J, leaving 13 bases between them. Here the CDR3 reads CASSPHPVTEAFF. In DNA form, the CDR3 reads TGTGCCAGCAGCCCCCACCCGGTGACTGAAGCTTTCTTT.

Notes on this clone: Other DNA variants within this sample encode the same CDR3. J is TRBJ2-3 and V is TRBV7-9; tentatively, D is TRBD1 (6 bases). CDR3 size: 15 residues. The V gene lost 3 bases and the J gene lost 0 bases, with 10 bases spanning the gap. Looked up from germline, CDR1 is SEHNR and CDR2 is FQNEAQ (reference sequence). CDR3 DNA sequence: TGTGCCAGCAGCTTGACAGGAACTAGCACAGATACGCAGTATTTT. Protein product: CASSLTGTSTDTQYF.

The chain links TRBV18 to TRBJ2-7; no definite D call. CDR3 size: 14 residues. The V end lost 2 bases, the J end lost 5 bases, and 13 bases lay between the germline ends. Germline V gene data show CDR1 as KGHSH and CDR2 as LQKENI. Written as DNA, the CDR3 is TGTGCCAGCTCACCAGGGCAGCCTAACGACGAGCAGTACTTC. Encoded protein: CASSPGQPNDEQYF.